One and the same sample provided the 21 T cell receptor beta chains below, sequenced in a study of long-term antiretroviral therapy in people with HIV. The libraries were made with immunoSEQ v3.0 at survey level. Generated by immunoSEQ multiplex PCR, the TCRdb table keeps only in-frame clones and is missing some. The sample records around 20,000 clones, roughly 80% being singletons. The starting material was unsorted PBMCs, obtained 4 years after starting antiretroviral therapy. These receptors were taken from a man aged 18 to 29 with HIV.

This clone was recorded a few times. The genes are TRBV18 and TRBJ2-7, with D hard to call. V shed 2 bases and J shed 3 bases, with 5 bases lying between them. This CDR3 has 12 residues. CDR1 and CDR2 (germline): KGHSH, LQKENI. The CDR3 bases are TGTGCCAGCTCACCAGTCAGCTACGAGCAGTACTTC. Protein product: CASSPVSYEQYF.

This clone was seen more than once but under ten times. The V call is TRBV28, the J call TRBJ2-2, with 13 bases matching TRBD2. The J segment lost 7 bases and the V segment lost 7 bases, leaving 6 bases of the junction unmatched. CDR1 is MDHEN and CDR2 is SYDVKM in the germline V gene. The CDR3 runs 15 residues. For the CDR3, the DNA is TGTGCCAGCAATGGACTAGCGGGGGCAGACGGGGAGCTGTTTTTT. It yields the protein CASNGLAGADGELFF.

CDR3 residues: CASSLEPGNNYGYTF. The CDR3 nucleotides read TGTGCCAGCAGCTTAGAACCAGGCAATAACTATGGCTACACCTTC. The chain has TRBV11-2 and TRBJ1-2; D not certain. There are 15 residues in the CDR3. Trimming pared 0 bases from V and 1 base from J, leaving 9 bases between. CDR1 and CDR2 (germline): SGHAT, FQNNGV.

The gene calls are TRBV2 and TRBJ2-7; TRBD1 aligns across 7 bases. Germline CDR1 SNHLY, CDR2 FYNNEI. V lost 6 bases to trimming and J lost 2 bases; unmatched junction nucleotides: 4. This CDR3 has 13 residues. The CDR3 bases are TGTGCCAGCAGGGCAACAGGGGCCTACGAGCAGTACGTC. It yields the protein CASRATGAYEQYV.

The V and J genes are TRBV30 and TRBJ2-1; TRBD2 is a possible D gene (7 bases). CDR3 length: 14 amino acids. Germline V gene sequence: CDR1 GTSNPN, CDR2 SVGIG (reference sequence). Between the trimmed V and J ends, which lost 5 bases and 5 bases, there was a span of 16 bases. CDR3 DNA: TGTGCCTGGGGAGGGGGGGGGACTGACAATGAGCAGTTCTTC. Its translation is CAWGGGGTDNEQFF.

This chain connects TRBV7-9 to TRBJ2-1, with TRBD1 matching 11 bases. Germline values: CDR1 SEHNR, CDR2 FQNEAQ (reference sequence). The CDR3 is 15 residues long. Trimming took 3 bases from V and 11 from J; bases not matched to a gene: 9. The CDR3 bases are TGTGCCAGCAGCTTTGCGGGACAGGGGGGACCAAAGCAGTTCTTC. This codes for CASSFAGQGGPKQFF.

The chain couples TRBV15 to TRBJ1-6; D might be TRBD1 (5 bases). Germline V gives CDR1 LNHNV, CDR2 YYDKDF (reference sequence). Trimming removed 0 bases from V and 8 bases from J, with 14 bases in between. This CDR3 region has 16 residues. The CDR3 sequence is CATSRDGRVFYSPLHF. In nucleotides, the CDR3 is TGTGCCACCAGCAGAGATGGCAGGGTCTTTTATTCACCCCTCCACTTT.

This clone was seen only a few times. The rearrangement links TRBV2 to TRBJ1-1; a possible D gene is TRBD1 (5 bases). V dropped 6 bases and J dropped 9 bases, with 14 bases sitting between them. Germline V gene data show CDR1 as SNHLY and CDR2 as FYNNEI. This CDR3 is 12 amino acids long. The CDR3 sequence: CASSPDRPKAFF. The CDR3 DNA reads as TGTGCCAGCAGCCCTGACAGACCTAAAGCTTTCTTT.

The J gene is TRBJ1-2, the V gene TRBV2; no clear D. CDR3 size: 12 residues. The germline V gene has CDR1 SNHLY and CDR2 FYNNEI. V was shortened by 4 bases and J by 3 bases, with 6 bases between the two germline ends. The CDR3 sequence: CASSVEDYGYTF. As DNA, the CDR3 is TGTGCCAGCAGTGTTGAGGACTATGGCTACACCTTC.

The rearrangement joins TRBV6-5 to TRBJ1-4; 7 bases are shared with TRBD1. With 6 bases clipped from V and 8 bases from J, the junction kept 9 bases outside the gene matches. CDR1 and CDR2 (germline): MNHEY, SVGAGI. This CDR3 region has 14 residues. Here the CDR3 DNA reads TGTGCCAGCAGCCCAGGGACAGTTAAGGAAAAACTGTTTTTT. It encodes CASSPGTVKEKLFF.

This sequence joins TRBV18 and TRBJ2-1; 7 positions agree with TRBD1. Looked up from germline, CDR1 is KGHSH and CDR2 is LQKENI. J lost 4 bases, V lost 5 bases, and 8 bases had no gene match. CDR3 length equals 15 residues. CDR3 amino acids: CASSTGTVLYNEQFF. In DNA, the CDR3 is TGTGCCAGCTCAACCGGGACAGTACTGTACAATGAGCAGTTCTTC. The variable domain in full, completed from reference TRBV18 and TRBJ2-1, reads NAGVMQNPRHLVRRRGQEARLRCSPMKGHSHVYWYRQLPEEGLKFMVYLQKENIIDESGMPKERFSAEFPKEGPSILRIQQVVRGDSAAYFCASSTGTVLYNEQFFGPGTRLTVL.

This clone was observed a few times. The CDR3 coding sequence is TGTGCCAGCAGCTTGGGGACAGGGGGTGGTGAAGAGACCCAGTACTTC. Translating gives CASSLGTGGGEETQYF. The chain couples TRBV11-3 to TRBJ2-5; 11 nucleotides match TRBD1. Per the germline V gene, CDR1 is SGHNT and CDR2 is YENEEA. Trimming at V came to 3 bases and at J to 3 bases, leaving 6 bases not matched to a gene. CDR3 size: 16 residues.

V is TRBV28 and J is TRBJ1-1; TRBD1 matches at 8 bases. This CDR3 comprises 13 residues. The V segment lost 5 bases and the J segment 4 bases; nucleotides outside the gene matches: 3. The germline gives CDR1 MDHEN, CDR2 SYDVKM. This CDR3 is CASSPGTGTEAFF. CDR3 bases: TGTGCCAGCAGTCCCGGGACAGGCACTGAAGCTTTCTTT.

This chain connects TRBV18 to TRBJ2-2; D not resolved. Trimming pared 4 bases from V and 5 bases from J, leaving 8 bases between. Germline V gene lookup returns CDR1 KGHSH and CDR2 LQKENI. The CDR3 totals 13 residues. In DNA, the CDR3 is TGTGCCAGCTCACATCCGGAAACCGGGGAGCTGTTTTTT. The encoded protein is CASSHPETGELFF. Filled out from reference TRBV18 and TRBJ2-2, the complete variable domain reads NAGVMQNPRHLVRRRGQEARLRCSPMKGHSHVYWYRQLPEEGLKFMVYLQKENIIDESGMPKERFSAEFPKEGPSILRIQQVVRGDSAAYFCASSHPETGELFFGEGSRLTVL.

The chain combines TRBV6-5 with TRBJ2-5; 10 nucleotides agree with TRBD1. Trimming cost V 5 bases and J 4 bases; bases outside gene matches: 7. The CDR3 runs 15 residues. The V gene's germline CDR1 is MNHEY and CDR2 SVGAGI. The CDR3 sequence: CASSPTTGGRETQYF. The CDR3 DNA reads TGTGCCAGCAGTCCGACGACAGGGGGCAGAGAGACCCAGTACTTC.

The chain carries TRBV2 and TRBJ2-5; D gene unclear. This CDR3 comprises 12 residues. V was clipped by 7 bases and J by 2 bases, with 8 bases between them. CDR1 SNHLY and CDR2 FYNNEI come from the germline V gene. CDR3 nucleotide sequence: TGTGCCAGCATGTGGCGTCAAGAGACCCAGTACTTC. Its translation is CASMWRQETQYF.

The chain recombines TRBV11-2 with TRBJ2-7, with unresolved D. The CDR3 has 11 amino acids. V was pared by 1 base and J by 5 bases, with 3 bases between. Germline V lookup: CDR1 SGHAT, CDR2 FQNNGV. CDR3 sequence reads: CASSLGDEQYF. In DNA form, the CDR3 reads TGTGCCAGCAGCTTAGGGGACGAGCAGTACTTC.

The rearrangement joins TRBV5-4 to TRBJ2-7; the match to TRBD1 covers 10 bases. Germline V gene lookup returns CDR1 SGHNT and CDR2 YYREEE (reference sequence). There are 14 residues in the CDR3. V trimming: 4 bases; J trimming: 5 bases; junction bases outside the gene matches: 6. The chain's CDR3 is CASSGPGQGNEQYV. The CDR3 DNA reads as TGTGCCAGCAGCGGACCGGGACAGGGGAACGAGCAGTACGTC.

This chain uses TRBV6-5 with TRBJ1-1; D is unresolved. The CDR3 spans 11 residues. Germline CDR1 and CDR2: MNHEY and SVGAGI. The V end was cut by 6 bases, the J end by 2 bases, with 4 bases between. In DNA, the CDR3 is TGTGCCAGCAGATTCAACACTGAAGCTTTCTTT. Encoded protein: CASRFNTEAFF.

This rearrangement joins TRBV5-6 to TRBJ2-3; 9 nucleotides match TRBD1. The CDR3 totals 15 residues. Trimming removed 6 bases from V and 2 bases from J; junction bases left unmatched: 7. Germline loops: CDR1 SGHDT, CDR2 YYEEEE. This CDR3 reads CASTLDRGVTDTQYF. The DNA of the CDR3 is TGTGCCAGCACCCTGGACAGGGGAGTCACAGATACGCAGTATTTT.

The chain employs TRBV7-2 and TRBJ2-7; D unclear. Germline CDR1 and CDR2: SGHTA and FQGNSA. Between the trimmed V and J ends, which lost 5 bases and 3 bases, there was a span of 20 bases. This CDR3 has 16 amino acids. The CDR3 nucleotides are TGTGCCAGCAGCCAGAGCACAGAGCATTTCGACTACGAGCAGTACTTC. Translation gives CASSQSTEHFDYEQYF.